This passage covers 10 T cell receptor beta chains from one sample sequenced in a study of Graves' ophthalmopathy and Graves' hyperthyroidism. TCR beta CDR3 regions were amplified from RNA transcripts. HTBI-primed first-round RT-PCR preceded second-round multiplex PCR. TCRdb itself ran the multiplex PCR reads through MiXCR, one entry per CDR3 protein. The repertoire holds about 210,000 distinct CDR3 sequences, with approximately 29% as singletons. The sample was peripheral blood. These receptors came from a man aged 50 to 59 with Graves' ophthalmopathy.

The chain uses TRBV2 and TRBJ1-5; 9 positions agree with TRBD1. Trimming cost V 6 bases and J 1 base; bases outside gene matches: 4. There are 15 residues in the CDR3. Germline CDR1 is SNHLY and CDR2 is FYNNEI. For the CDR3, the DNA is TGTGCCAGCAGGGTGACAGGGGGAAGCAATCAGCCCCAGCATTTT. Protein product: CASRVTGGSNQPQHF.

The count of this clonotype is one. CDR3 sequence reads: CAVNNGNQPQHF. In nucleotides, the CDR3 is TGTGCCGTAAATAATGGCAATCAGCCCCAGCATTTT. The rearrangement joins TRBV28 to TRBJ1-5; D unclear. V shed 11 bases and J shed 2 bases, with 10 bases lying between them. The CDR3 sequence is 12 residues long. From germline, CDR1 is MDHEN and CDR2 SYDVKM.

This clonotype appeared many times. Compared with germline, one end of the junction differs, possibly owing to a read error. The V and J genes are TRBV6-1 and TRBJ2-7; maybe TRBD2 (5 bases). This CDR3 comprises 13 residues. Germline lookup yields CDR1 MNHNS and CDR2 SASEGT. The CDR3 loop is CANSEGLNYEQYF. The DNA for the CDR3 is TGTGCCAACAGTGAAGGACTCAACTACGAGCAGTACTTC.

This clonotype was detected ten times or more. This chain connects TRBV6-5 to TRBJ2-7, with 7 positions matching TRBD1. V trimming: 5 bases; J trimming: 1 base; junction bases outside the gene matches: 5. CDR1 is MNHEY, CDR2 SVGAGI, per germline. This CDR3 spans 14 amino acids. CDR3 DNA: TGTGCCAGCAGTCTCACGGGACAGTCCTACGAGCAGTACTTC. Translating it yields CASSLTGQSYEQYF.

CDR3 protein: CASSLEQGRRNTEAFF. In DNA form, the CDR3 reads TGTGCCAGCAGCTTAGAGCAAGGACGGAGGAACACTGAAGCTTTCTTT. The chain combines TRBV11-2 with TRBJ1-1; D uncertain. This CDR3 spans 16 amino acids. Deletions cut 0 bases from V and 1 base from J, with 12 bases between. Germline CDR1 is SGHAT and CDR2 is FQNNGV. The full variable domain, in which reference TRBV11-2 and TRBJ1-1 provide the parts outside the CDR3, is EAGVAQSPRYKIIEKRQSVAFWCNPISGHATLYWYQQILGQGPKLLIQFQNNGVVDDSQLPKDRFSAERLKGVDSTLKIQPAKLEDSAVYLCASSLEQGRRNTEAFFGQGTRLTVV.

This clonotype was seen at least ten times. The chain carries TRBV14 and TRBJ1-1; no reliable D call. The CDR3 extends over 14 amino acids. Germline V gives CDR1 SGHDN, CDR2 FVKESK. The ends were cut back, 4 bases at V and 3 bases at J, with 12 bases in the middle. In nucleotides, the CDR3 is TGTGCCAGCAGCCCCCGCTACAGAGACACTGAAGCTTTCTTT. Protein product: CASSPRYRDTEAFF.

This clonotype was observed many times. The CDR3 spells CASSWTGGDYGYTF. CDR3 nucleotide sequence: TGTGCCAGCAGCTGGACAGGGGGAGACTATGGCTACACCTTC. The chain recombines TRBV5-6 with TRBJ1-2; TRBD1 aligns across 10 bases. The V gene end was trimmed by 3 bases and the J gene end by 3 bases; junction bases not matched to a gene: 2. Germline V gene lookup returns CDR1 SGHDT and CDR2 YYEEEE. The CDR3 spans 14 residues.

The CDR3 spells CASSRSWSGNTIYF. DNA for the CDR3: TGTGCCAGCAGTCGCTCGTGGTCTGGAAACACCATATATTTT. The J gene is TRBJ1-3, the V gene TRBV25-1; D uncertain. Germline-derived CDR1 and CDR2 are MGHDK and SYGVNS. CDR3 length: 14 amino acids. Between the trimmed V and J ends, which lost 5 bases and 1 base, there was a span of 9 bases.

Only a few counts were recorded for this clonotype. The chain joins TRBV7-2 to TRBJ2-7; 9 bases agree with TRBD1. This CDR3 comprises 15 residues. Germline CDR1 SGHTA, CDR2 FQGNSA. Trimming took 5 bases from V and 5 from J; bases not matched to a gene: 10. The CDR3 bases are TGTGCCAGCAGCCCGACCACACAGGGGGCAGACGAGCAGTACTTC. Translating it yields CASSPTTQGADEQYF. Complete variable domain (other parts from reference TRBV7-2 and TRBJ2-7): GAGVSQSPSNKVTEKGKDVELRCDPISGHTALYWYRQSLGQGLEFLIYFQGNSAPDKSGLPSDRFSAERTGGSVSTLTIQRTQQEDSAVYLCASSPTTQGADEQYFGPGTRLTVT.

This clonotype was counted ten times or more. The chain links TRBV5-1 to TRBJ2-7, with 8 bases that match TRBD2. After removal of 7 bases from V and 3 bases from J, the junction contained 9 bases not matched to a gene. Germline lookup yields CDR1 SGHRS and CDR2 YFSETQ. The CDR3 is 14 amino acids. CDR3 in amino acids: CASGRWGLDYEQYF. In nucleotides, the CDR3 is TGCGCCAGCGGCCGTTGGGGACTAGACTACGAGCAGTACTTC.